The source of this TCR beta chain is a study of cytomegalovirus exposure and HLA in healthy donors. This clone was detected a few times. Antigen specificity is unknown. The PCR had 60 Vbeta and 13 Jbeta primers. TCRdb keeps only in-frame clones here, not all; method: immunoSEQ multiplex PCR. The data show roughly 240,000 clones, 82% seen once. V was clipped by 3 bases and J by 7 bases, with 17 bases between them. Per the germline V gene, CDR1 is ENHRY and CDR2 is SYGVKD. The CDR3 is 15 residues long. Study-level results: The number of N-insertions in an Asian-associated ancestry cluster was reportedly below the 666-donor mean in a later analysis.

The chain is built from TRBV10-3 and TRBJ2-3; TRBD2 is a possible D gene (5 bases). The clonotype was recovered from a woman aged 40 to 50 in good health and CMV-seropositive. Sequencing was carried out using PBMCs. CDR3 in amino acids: CAISEGRAPHNTQYF. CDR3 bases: TGTGCCATCAGTGAAGGGCGGGCTCCGCATAATACGCAGTATTTT.